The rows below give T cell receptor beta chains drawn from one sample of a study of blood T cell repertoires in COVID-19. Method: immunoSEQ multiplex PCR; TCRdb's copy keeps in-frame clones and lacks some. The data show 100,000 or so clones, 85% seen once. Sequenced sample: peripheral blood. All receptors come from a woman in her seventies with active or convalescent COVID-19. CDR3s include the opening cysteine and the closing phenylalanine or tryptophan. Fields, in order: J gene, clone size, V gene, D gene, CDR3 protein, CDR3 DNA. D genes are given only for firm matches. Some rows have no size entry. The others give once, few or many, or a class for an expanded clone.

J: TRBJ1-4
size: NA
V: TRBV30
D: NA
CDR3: CAWSSPDSGGEKLFF
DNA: TGTGCCTGGAGTTCTCCAGACTCCGGGGGTGAAAAACTGTTTTTT

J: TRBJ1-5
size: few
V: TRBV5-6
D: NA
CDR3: CASSLGGLYSNQPQHF
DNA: TGTGCCAGCAGCTTGGGTGGTCTCTATAGCAATCAGCCCCAGCATTTT

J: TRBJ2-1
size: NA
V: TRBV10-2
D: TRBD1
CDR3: CASSEQGDWNEQFF
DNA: TGCGCCAGCAGTGAACAGGGGGATTGGAATGAGCAGTTCTTC

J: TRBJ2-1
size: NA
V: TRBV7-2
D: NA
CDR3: CASSTRTVDNEQFF
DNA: TGTGCCAGCAGCACCCGGACAGTGGATAATGAGCAGTTCTTC

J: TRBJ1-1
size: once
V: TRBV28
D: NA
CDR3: CASSFRWAENAEAFF
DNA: TGTGCCAGCAGTTTTCGGTGGGCAGAAAACGCTGAAGCTTTCTTT

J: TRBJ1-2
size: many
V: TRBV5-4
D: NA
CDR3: CASSLADSPYGGYTF
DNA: TGTGCCAGCAGCTTGGCCGACAGCCCTTATGGGGGCTACACCTTC

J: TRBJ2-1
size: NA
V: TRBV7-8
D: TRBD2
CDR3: CASSRAGVYLNEQFF
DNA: TGTGCCAGCAGCCGAGCGGGAGTTTATCTCAATGAGCAGTTCTTC

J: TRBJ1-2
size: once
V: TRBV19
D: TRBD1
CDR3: CASSSSRDRGQDGYTF
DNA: TGTGCCAGTAGTAGCTCCCGGGACAGGGGGCAGGACGGCTACACCTTC

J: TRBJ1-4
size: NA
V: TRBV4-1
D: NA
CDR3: CASSQVRGRSEKLFF
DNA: TGCGCCAGCAGCCAAGTTAGGGGTAGGAGTGAAAAACTGTTTTTT

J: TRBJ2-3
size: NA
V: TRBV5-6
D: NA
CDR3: CASSLVGAGSTDTQYF
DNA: TGTGCCAGCAGCTTGGTTGGCGCAGGGAGCACAGATACGCAGTATTTT

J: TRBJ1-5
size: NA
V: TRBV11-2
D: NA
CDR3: CASSLVQDQPQHF
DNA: TGTGCCAGCAGCTTAGTTCAGGATCAGCCCCAGCATTTT

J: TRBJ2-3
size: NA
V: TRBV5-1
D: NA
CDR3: CASSPGLRTDTQYF
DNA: TGCGCCAGCAGCCCCGGACTACGCACAGATACGCAGTATTTT

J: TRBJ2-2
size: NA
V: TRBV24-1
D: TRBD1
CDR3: CATSDQDRDTGELFF
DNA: TGTGCCACCAGTGATCAAGACAGGGACACCGGGGAGCTGTTTTTT

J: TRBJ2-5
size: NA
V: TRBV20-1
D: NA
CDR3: CSARYLETQYF
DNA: TGCAGTGCTAGATATTTGGAGACCCAGTACTTC

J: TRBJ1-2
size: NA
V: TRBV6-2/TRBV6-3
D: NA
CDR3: CASSASNKIGYTF
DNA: TGTGCCAGCAGCGCCTCGAACAAAATTGGCTACACCTTC

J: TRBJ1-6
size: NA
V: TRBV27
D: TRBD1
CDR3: CASSRDSNNSPLHF
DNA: TGTGCCAGCAGTCGGGACAGCAATAATTCACCCCTCCACTTT

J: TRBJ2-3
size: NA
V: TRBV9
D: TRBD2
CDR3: CASSVASGGAGTDTQYF
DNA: TGTGCCAGCAGCGTCGCTAGCGGGGGGGCCGGCACAGATACGCAGTATTTT

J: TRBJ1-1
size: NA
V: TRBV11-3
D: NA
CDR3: CASSLLTGARAFF
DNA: TGTGCCAGCAGCTTATTGACAGGAGCGAGGGCTTTCTTT

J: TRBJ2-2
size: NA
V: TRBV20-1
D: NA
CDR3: CSASSFRFKLTGELFF
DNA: TGCAGTGCTAGTTCCTTCAGGTTTAAGCTCACCGGGGAGCTGTTTTTT

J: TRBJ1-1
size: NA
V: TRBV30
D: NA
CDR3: CAWSDGITNTEAFF
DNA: TGTGCCTGGAGTGACGGGATTACGAACACTGAAGCTTTCTTT

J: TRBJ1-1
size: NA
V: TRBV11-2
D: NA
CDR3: CASSLDGQGTEAFF
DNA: TGTGCCAGCAGCTTAGATGGGCAGGGAACTGAAGCTTTCTTT

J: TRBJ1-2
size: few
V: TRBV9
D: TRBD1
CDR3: CASSTQGTGIDYGYTF
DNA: TGTGCCAGCAGCACCCAAGGGACAGGGATCGACTATGGCTACACCTTC

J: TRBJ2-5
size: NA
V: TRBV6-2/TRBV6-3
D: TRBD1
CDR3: CASSYATGVGQETQYF
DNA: TGTGCCAGCAGTTACGCGACAGGGGTAGGACAAGAGACCCAGTACTTC